The 17 T cell receptor beta chains given below trace back to one sample, sequenced in a study of T cell responses to AZD1222 COVID-19 vaccine. Sequenced by immunoSEQ multiplex PCR; TCRdb stores in-frame clones only, minus some. The sample yields 130,000 or so clones, roughly nine tenths seen once. Here the sequenced sample was peripheral blood, taken on day 0 of AZD1222 vaccination. The receptors come from an adult in good health.

V gene TRBV28 combines with J gene TRBJ2-3; TRBD1 matches 7 bases. The germline gives CDR1 MDHEN, CDR2 SYDVKM. The J segment lost 1 base and the V segment lost 3 bases, leaving 7 bases of the junction unmatched. The CDR3 is 16 amino acids. The CDR3 sequence: CASSFRGQVGTDTQYF. CDR3 bases: TGTGCCAGCAGTTTCCGAGGACAGGTCGGCACAGATACGCAGTATTTT.

The CDR3 DNA is TGTGCCAGCAGCTACGACCCGACAGGGCCGGCTAATGGCTCCTACGAGCAGTACTTC. Its protein is CASSYDPTGPANGSYEQYF. The chain employs TRBV7-6 and TRBJ2-7; 7 bases map to TRBD1. Trimming took 4 bases from V and 0 from J; bases not matched to a gene: 18. Germline V lookup: CDR1 SGHVS, CDR2 FNYEAQ. The CDR3 length is 19 residues.

The genes are TRBV6-1 and TRBJ1-4; no clear D gene. This CDR3 is 16 amino acids long. V lost 4 bases and J 3 bases, leaving 15 bases between the germline ends. The germline CDR1 and CDR2 sequences are MNHNS and SASEGT. DNA for the CDR3: TGTGCCAGCAGTGGGGCTTCCGGCCGGGCTAATGAAAAACTGTTTTTT. This gives the protein CASSGASGRANEKLFF.

This chain uses TRBV5-1 with TRBJ1-5, with D tentatively TRBD1 (6 bases). Germline values: CDR1 SGHRS, CDR2 YFSETQ. The CDR3 runs to 17 residues. V gave up 1 base and J gave up 2 bases, with 16 bases separating them. For the CDR3, the DNA is TGCGCCAGCAGCTTGACCCCCGGGGGCTCCGGCAATCAGCCCCAGCATTTT. Translation: CASSLTPGGSGNQPQHF.

The chain uses TRBV2 and TRBJ1-5; TRBD1 matches at 7 bases. Per the germline V gene, CDR1 is SNHLY and CDR2 is FYNNEI. This CDR3 contains 14 residues. J was trimmed by 4 bases and V by 6 bases; bases with no gene match: 6. The CDR3 sequence is CASSLQGVNQPQHF. The DNA of the CDR3 is TGTGCCAGCAGCCTCCAGGGGGTTAATCAGCCCCAGCATTTT.

The chain carries TRBV5-1 and TRBJ2-1; TRBD2 agrees at 14 bases. Germline V CDR1 and CDR2: SGHRS, YFSETQ. This CDR3 is 16 amino acids long. V lost 5 bases and J lost 4; bases outside the gene matches: 5. The CDR3, as DNA: TGCGCCAGCAGTTGGACTAGCGGGGGGTCATACAATGAGCAGTTCTTC. Translating gives CASSWTSGGSYNEQFF.

The rearrangement joins TRBV9 to TRBJ1-3; D gene uncertain. Germline V CDR1 and CDR2: SGDLS, YYNGEE. The length of the CDR3 is 14 residues. With 2 bases removed from V and 4 bases from J, the gap between germline ends came to 10 bases. The CDR3 loop reads CASSVNGLGNTIYF. The CDR3, as DNA: TGTGCCAGCAGCGTGAATGGGTTGGGAAACACCATATATTTT.

This sequence joins TRBV5-8 and TRBJ1-2, with TRBD1 identical over 8 bases. The V gene's germline CDR1 is SGHTS and CDR2 YDEGEE. With V trimmed by 2 bases and J by 3 bases, 3 bases remained unmatched. This CDR3 is 14 amino acids long. This chain's CDR3 is CASSFWTGHYGYTF. The CDR3 DNA is TGTGCCAGCAGCTTCTGGACAGGGCACTATGGCTACACCTTC.

J is TRBJ1-5 and V is TRBV19; D is unclear. CDR3 length: 15 amino acids. V was clipped by 0 bases and J by 4 bases, with 10 bases between them. Germline CDR1 and CDR2: LNHDA and SQIVND (reference sequence). Here the CDR3 DNA reads TGTGCCAGTAGTATAGAGGACGGGAGGAATCAGCCCCAGCATTTT. This encodes CASSIEDGRNQPQHF.

This clone appeared a single time. The V call is TRBV7-9, the J call TRBJ2-5, with D possibly TRBD2 on 5 matching bases. The germline V gene encodes CDR1 SEHNR and CDR2 FQNEAQ (reference sequence). Trimming pared 2 bases from V and 0 bases from J, leaving 19 bases between. There are 18 residues in the CDR3. CDR3 nucleotides: TGTGCCAGCAGCTTACTTGCGACCGGAGGTAAGTACCAAGAGACCCAGTACTTC. Its protein is CASSLLATGGKYQETQYF.

This chain uses TRBV5-1 with TRBJ1-6, with TRBD1 as a possible D gene (5 bases). V shed 0 bases and J shed 0 bases, with 16 bases lying between them. CDR1 and CDR2 from the germline V gene are SGHRS and YFSETQ. This CDR3 has 19 residues. The CDR3 DNA reads as TGCGCCAGCAGCTTGGTTTTTCAGGGCCGAAGCTCCTATAATTCACCCCTCCACTTT. It is translated as CASSLVFQGRSSYNSPLHF.

This chain links TRBV28 with TRBJ2-6, with no clear D. V lost 3 bases, J lost 2 bases, and 11 bases lay in between. Germline V gene sequence: CDR1 MDHEN, CDR2 SYDVKM. This CDR3 spans 16 amino acids. In DNA, the CDR3 is TGTGCCAGCAGTTTTCTCAGCAGTACTGGGGCCAACGTCCTGACTTTC. Translation: CASSFLSSTGANVLTF. Supplemented by reference TRBV28 and TRBJ2-6, the full variable domain reads DVKVTQSSRYLVKRTGEKVFLECVQDMDHENMFWYRQDPGLGLRLIYFSYDVKMKEKGDIPEGYSVSREKKERFSLILESASTNQTSMYLCASSFLSSTGANVLTFGAGSRLTVL.

The chain employs TRBV7-8 and TRBJ2-7, with 11 bases aligning to TRBD1. The CDR3 is made up of 14 amino acids. J was trimmed by 5 bases and V by 2 bases; bases with no gene match: 2. Germline V gives CDR1 SGHVS, CDR2 FQNEAQ. The chain's CDR3 is CASSLRDRGDEQYF. The DNA for the CDR3 is TGTGCCAGCAGCTTACGGGACAGGGGGGACGAGCAGTACTTC.

The chain employs TRBV3-1 (or the pseudogene TRBV3-2) and TRBJ2-7; D might be TRBD2 (5 bases). CDR3 length: 16 residues. Trimming removed 3 bases from V and 3 bases from J, with 18 bases in between. CDR1 LGHDT and CDR2 YNNKEL come from the germline V gene (reference sequence). The CDR3 DNA reads as TGTGCCAGCAGCCACCCCCCCCGGTGGAGGATCTACGAGCAGTACTTC. It translates to CASSHPPRWRIYEQYF.

The CDR3 DNA reads TGTGCCAGCAGTTACTCTGGTCGCCACTCTGGGGCCAACGTCCTGACTTTC. It codes for CASSYSGRHSGANVLTF. The chain combines TRBV6-2 or TRBV6-3 with TRBJ2-6; no clear D. V was cut by 0 bases and J by 0 bases, with 9 bases left in between. CDR3 length: 17 residues. Germline lookup yields CDR1 MNHEY and CDR2 SVGEGT.

The gene calls are TRBV11-2 and TRBJ2-5; possible D gene TRBD1, 5 bases. Germline CDR1 is SGHAT and CDR2 is FQNNGV. Trimming removed 4 bases from V and 1 base from J, with 7 bases in between. The CDR3 spans 13 residues. The CDR3 bases are TGTGCCAGCAGCTGGGGCCTCCAAGAGACCCAGTACTTC. It yields the protein CASSWGLQETQYF.

This rearrangement joins TRBV7-2 to TRBJ1-1; tentative D call: TRBD1 (6 bases). With 5 bases removed from V and 1 base from J, the gap between germline ends came to 14 bases. This CDR3 comprises 15 residues. In germline, CDR1 is SGHTA, CDR2 FQGNSA. CDR3 DNA sequence: TGTGCCAGCAGCCCGCGACAGGAACCGAACACTGAAGCTTTCTTT. It codes for CASSPRQEPNTEAFF.